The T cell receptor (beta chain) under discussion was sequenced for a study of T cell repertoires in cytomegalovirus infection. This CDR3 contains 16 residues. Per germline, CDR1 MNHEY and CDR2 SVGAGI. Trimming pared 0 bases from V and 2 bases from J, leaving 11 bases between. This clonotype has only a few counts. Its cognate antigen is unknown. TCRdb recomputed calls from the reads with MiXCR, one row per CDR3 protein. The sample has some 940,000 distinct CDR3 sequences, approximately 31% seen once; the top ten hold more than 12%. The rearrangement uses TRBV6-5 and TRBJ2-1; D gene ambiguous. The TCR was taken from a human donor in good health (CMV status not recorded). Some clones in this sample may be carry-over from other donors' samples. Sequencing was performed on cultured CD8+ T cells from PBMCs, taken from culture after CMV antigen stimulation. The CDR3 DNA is TGTGCCAGCAGTTACTCGAGAGCCTTAACCTACAATGAGCAGTTCTTC. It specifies CASSYSRALTYNEQFF.